What follows is one TCR beta chain and its context. TCRdb keeps only in-frame clones here, not all; method: immunoSEQ multiplex PCR. The sample shows 140,000 to 150,000 clones, 80% to 90% of them seen only once. This specimen belongs to a study of blood T cell repertoires in COVID-19. The V end lost 0 bases, the J end lost 9 bases, and 9 bases lay between the germline ends. Per germline, CDR1 LGHNA and CDR2 YSLEER. This CDR3 spans 13 amino acids. The rearrangement uses TRBV4-3 and TRBJ2-1; D perhaps matches TRBD2 (5 bases). Specimen: peripheral blood. This TCR came from a human donor in a cohort sampled during active COVID-19. CDR3 sequence (DNA): TGCGCCAGCAGCCAAGAAAGGCGGGTTGAGCAGTTCTTC. It encodes CASSQERRVEQFF.